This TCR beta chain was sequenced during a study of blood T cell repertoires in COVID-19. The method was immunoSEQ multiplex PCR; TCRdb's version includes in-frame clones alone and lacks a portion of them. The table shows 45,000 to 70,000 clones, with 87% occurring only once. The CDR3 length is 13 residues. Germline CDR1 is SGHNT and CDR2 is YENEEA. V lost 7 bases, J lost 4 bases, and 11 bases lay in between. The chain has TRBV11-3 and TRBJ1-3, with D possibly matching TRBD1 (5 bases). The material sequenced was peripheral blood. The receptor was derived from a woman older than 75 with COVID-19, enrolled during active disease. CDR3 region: CASTAGPGNTIYF. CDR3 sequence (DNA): TGTGCCAGCACAGCAGGGCCCGGAAACACCATATATTTT.